A selection of T cell receptor beta chains follows, all from one sample in a study of T-cell memory formation after mild COVID-19. TCRdb re-derived calls from the 5' RACE reads in MiXCR, one entry per CDR3 protein. In the table there are about 150,000 distinct CDR3 sequences, about 6.1% of which are singletons. Material for sequencing was PBMCs or a T cell subset sorted from them (not recorded which). Receptor source: an adult woman who had mild COVID-19 (a few samples of this study predate the infection). Cell type and time point are not known. Each CDR3 is given with its conserved first and last residue. D genes are given only for firm matches. The size of a clone is reported for some rows only, either as once, few or many, or as a class for expanded clones.

j_call d_call v_call clone_size cdr3_nt cdr3_aa
TRBJ2-3 NA TRBV15 many TGTGCCACCAGCCATCGGGGCACAGATACGCAGTATTTT CATSHRGTDTQYF
TRBJ1-6 NA TRBV7-9 few TGTGCCAGCAGCTTAGGGGGGTCACCCCTCCACTTT CASSLGGSPLHF
TRBJ1-3 NA TRBV9 NA TGTGCCAGCAGCGTAGGAGGAGGGGTCATCTCTGGAAACACCATATGTTTT CASSVGGGVISGNTICF
TRBJ2-7 NA TRBV6-5 many TGTGCCAGCAGGACCCTCGAGGCGGGCGGCTCCTACGAGCAGTACTTC CASRTLEAGGSYEQYF
TRBJ1-4 TRBD1 TRBV7-9 few TGTGCCAGCAGTCCACGGGACAGGGGGCGTTTGAGTGAAAAACTGTTTTTT CASSPRDRGRLSEKLFF
TRBJ2-2 NA TRBV12-3/TRBV12-4 NA TGTGCCAGCTGCGTGAGGGGAACCGGGGAGCTGTTTTTT CASCVRGTGELFF
TRBJ2-1 NA TRBV6-2/TRBV6-3 few TGTGCCAGCAGTTTTAACACTGGGGGGACAACCACCTACAATGAGCAGTTCTTC CASSFNTGGTTTYNEQFF
TRBJ2-7 NA TRBV7-9 many TGTGCCAGCAGCTTCGGGAGCGCTAGCGTCTACTACGAGCAGTACTTC CASSFGSASVYYEQYF
TRBJ2-3 NA TRBV2 NA TGTGCCAGCAGTGTAATCGGGGTGGCAGATACGCAGTATTTT CASSVIGVADTQYF
TRBJ2-7 NA TRBV5-1 NA TGCGCCAGCAGCTTCATAGCGGCCCCCGGCTACGAGCAGTACTTC CASSFIAAPGYEQYF
TRBJ1-4 NA TRBV23-1 few TGCGCCAGCAGTCAATCTCTATTAGCGGGCCGTAAGGGTGAAAAACTGTTTTTT CASSQSLLAGRKGEKLFF
TRBJ1-2 TRBD1 TRBV29-1 NA TGCAGCGTTGAAGATCGTCAGGGGGCCGTCTATGGCTACACCTTC CSVEDRQGAVYGYTF
TRBJ2-5 TRBD2 TRBV2 few TGTGCCAGCAGTAGGGATAGCGGGAGGCAAGAGACCCAGTACTTC CASSRDSGRQETQYF
TRBJ2-2 NA TRBV12-3/TRBV12-4 NA TGTGCCAGCAGTTCCGGGACTTACACCGGGGAGCTGTTTTTT CASSSGTYTGELFF
TRBJ2-3 NA TRBV12-3/TRBV12-4 many TGTGCCAGCACGCTTGGGGAGGCATATACGCAGTATTTT CASTLGEAYTQYF
TRBJ2-3 NA TRBV7-2 many TGTGCCAGCAGCTCAGAATGGGGAACAGATACGCAGTATTTT CASSSEWGTDTQYF
TRBJ1-5 NA TRBV7-8 few TGTGCCAGCAGCCCAAGGACAGTCCGTTCTAGCAATCAGCCCCAGCATTTT CASSPRTVRSSNQPQHF
TRBJ2-7 TRBD2 TRBV4-2 many TGTGCCAGCAGCCGGCAACAGGTCGGGGGGAGCTACGAGCAGTACTTC CASSRQQVGGSYEQYF
TRBJ1-1 NA TRBV10-3 NA TGTGCCATCAGTACCAGAGGGGGACGGAACACTGAAGCTTTCTTT CAISTRGGRNTEAFF
TRBJ2-7 TRBD2 TRBV20-1 NA TGCAGTGTGTCTAGCGGATACGAGCAGTACTTC CSVSSGYEQYF
TRBJ2-1 NA TRBV10-3 few TGTGCCATCAGTGAAGGAACGGCTTCCTACAATGAGCAGTTCTTC CAISEGTASYNEQFF
TRBJ2-5 NA TRBV11-2 few TGTGCCAGCAGCTATTCGGGACTCAGGGAGACCCAGTACTTC CASSYSGLRETQYF
TRBJ2-1 NA TRBV12-1 many TGTGCCAGCAGCTCTCTAGCGGAACCTTACAATGAGCAGTTCTTC CASSSLAEPYNEQFF
TRBJ1-5 NA TRBV12-3/TRBV12-4 few TGTGCCAGCAGTTTGGGTCAGACTCATCAGCCCCAGCATTTT CASSLGQTHQPQHF
TRBJ2-3 NA TRBV4-2 few TGTGCCAGCAGCCAAGCAGGGTATAGCACAGATACGCAGTATTTT CASSQAGYSTDTQYF
TRBJ2-7 NA TRBV5-6 NA TGTGCCACCGATCCCGGACAGTTTTCTCCCTACGAGCAGTACTTC CATDPGQFSPYEQYF
TRBJ1-4 TRBD1 TRBV7-9 NA TGTGCCAGCCGACAGGGAGCTAATGAAAAACTGTTTTTT CASRQGANEKLFF
TRBJ2-1 NA TRBV5-1 NA TGCGCCAGCAGCTTACTGACAGCGTCCGGTGAGCAGTTCTTC CASSLLTASGEQFF
TRBJ1-6 TRBD1 TRBV6-2/TRBV6-3 many TGTGCCAGCACCGACAGGGGCGCCTATAATTCACCCCTCCACTTT CASTDRGAYNSPLHF
TRBJ2-7 NA TRBV3-1 NA TGTGCCAGCAGCCAAGAGGGTAGGAAGGGCGACCAGTACTTC CASSQEGRKGDQYF
TRBJ1-1 TRBD1 TRBV4-3 few TGCGCCAGCAGCCAGTTCTCGGGACAGGGATACGTTAACACTGAAGCTTTCTTT CASSQFSGQGYVNTEAFF
TRBJ2-6 NA TRBV7-9 NA TGTGCCAGCAGCTTACGGACGGTCAGCGACTCTGGGGCCAACGTCCTGACTTTC CASSLRTVSDSGANVLTF
TRBJ1-6 TRBD1 TRBV20-1 NA TGCAGTGCTAGTTCTCCAGGGGGAAAATCACCCCTCCACTTT CSASSPGGKSPLHF
TRBJ2-5 NA TRBV30 few TGTGCCTGGAGTGTACTAACGGGGTACCAAGAGACCCAGTACTTC CAWSVLTGYQETQYF
TRBJ2-5 TRBD2 TRBV6-5 NA TGTGCCAGCAGCCGCCTAAGGTCGGCTTCGGGACTAGCGGCAAAAGAGACCCAGTACTTC CASSRLRSASGLAAKETQYF
TRBJ2-3 NA TRBV12-3/TRBV12-4 NA TGTGCCAGCAGTCAAGGCCCCAGAGGCACAGATACGCAGTATTTT CASSQGPRGTDTQYF
TRBJ2-7 NA TRBV6-1 few TGTGCCAGCAGTGTGATGGTGGGGCGAGGCTACGAGCAGTACTTC CASSVMVGRGYEQYF
TRBJ2-1 TRBD2 TRBV19 many TGTGCCAGTAGGAATACTAGCGGGAGATCCTACAATGAGCAGTTCTTC CASRNTSGRSYNEQFF
TRBJ1-4 NA TRBV5-1 many TGCGCCAGCAGCTTGGACAGACCGGATGAAAAACTGTTTTTT CASSLDRPDEKLFF
TRBJ2-4 NA TRBV7-9 few TGTGCCAGCAGCCCCGGACTCTGGAGGACCAAAAACATTCAGTACTTC CASSPGLWRTKNIQYF
TRBJ2-5 NA TRBV24-1 NA TGTGCCACCAGTGACCCAAGACAATCTCAAGAGACCCAGTACTTC CATSDPRQSQETQYF
TRBJ1-3 NA TRBV12-3/TRBV12-4 few TGTGCCAGCACCAGATGGCAGGGTGGAAACACCATATATTTT CASTRWQGGNTIYF
TRBJ2-3 NA TRBV12-3/TRBV12-4 many TGTGCCAGCAGAACCCGAAGGGATACGCAGTATTTT CASRTRRDTQYF
TRBJ2-5 NA TRBV18 NA TGTGCCAGCTCACCCCAGCGGGTCGTGGCACAAGAGACCCAGTACTTC CASSPQRVVAQETQYF
TRBJ2-5 TRBD1 TRBV7-9 few TGTGCCAGCAGCCTCCCATCGGGACAGGGAGAGACCCAGTACTTC CASSLPSGQGETQYF
TRBJ1-4 NA TRBV5-6 many TGTGCCAGCAGTGGAAGGGGAAATGAAAAACTGTTTTTT CASSGRGNEKLFF
TRBJ2-3 NA TRBV5-1 NA TGCGCCAGCAGCTTGGAGGGCGCTCGTGGGCGCCGGACAGATACGCAGTATTTT CASSLEGARGRRTDTQYF
TRBJ2-3 NA TRBV5-1 many TGCGCCAGCAGCTTGGCCCCTAACACAGATACGCAGTATTTT CASSLAPNTDTQYF
TRBJ2-7 NA TRBV10-3 NA TGTGCCATCAGTGCCCACAGGGAGGAGCAGTACTTC CAISAHREEQYF
TRBJ1-2 NA TRBV10-2 NA TGCGCCAGCAGTGAGTCGGGGGGCGCTGGCTATGGCTACACCTTC CASSESGGAGYGYTF
TRBJ1-1 NA TRBV7-9 many TGTGCCAGCAGCCTAGGACTAGAAGCTTTCTTT CASSLGLEAFF
TRBJ2-5 TRBD1 TRBV29-1 few TGCAGCGTTGGGTCTACAGGGGTTATGGAGACCCAGTACTTC CSVGSTGVMETQYF
TRBJ1-1 NA TRBV4-1 few TGCGCCAGCAGCCGGGTCTCCGGGGACACTGAAGCTTTCTTT CASSRVSGDTEAFF